This T cell receptor (beta chain) stems from a study of shared clonotypes between healthy human individuals. Broader study findings: Only blood samples were collected, and tissue repertoires likely differ.

V shed 4 bases and J shed 4 bases, with 11 bases lying between them. CDR3 length equals 14 residues. CDR1 is SNHLY, CDR2 FYNNEI, per germline. The assay was carried out at the deep level. Unsorted PBMC replicate PCRs used approximately 300 ng DNA, tens of thousands of T cell genomes. The unsorted PBMC sample used ten immunoSEQ deep assay plates. Using immunoSEQ multiplex PCR, the repertoire was profiled, and TCRdb retains in-frame clones only, with some absent. Of fewer than 600,000 clones listed, 70% to 80% are singletons. As to this clone: Its antigen is currently unknown.

The chain is built from TRBV2 and TRBJ2-1; possibly TRBD2 for D (5 bases). The specimen was PBMCs. The source of this sequence is a woman in her 40s in good health. Some clones in this sample may be carry-over from other donors' samples. The CDR3 loop reads CASSGLTRYNEQFF. The DNA for the CDR3 is TGTGCCAGCAGTGGACTAACCAGATACAATGAGCAGTTCTTC.